This passage covers 25 T cell receptor beta chains from one sample sequenced in a study of blood T cell repertoires in COVID-19. The protocol was immunoSEQ multiplex PCR, while the TCRdb copy is restricted to in-frame clones and leaves out a portion. Of some 95,000 clones listed, 75% to 95% are singletons. The specimen was peripheral blood. Receptors were obtained from a human donor with active COVID-19. The donor label of this sample is uncertain.

The CDR3 reads CASSLNGGLPEAFF. DNA for the CDR3: TGTGCCAGCAGCTTAAACGGGGGGCTCCCTGAAGCTTTCTTT. The chain joins TRBV7-3 to TRBJ1-1; D might be TRBD1 (6 bases). The length of the CDR3 is 14 residues. The V end was cut by 1 base, the J end by 6 bases, with 12 bases between. Germline V lookup: CDR1 SGHTA, CDR2 FQGTGA.

The chain employs TRBV6-5 and TRBJ2-1; D is perhaps TRBD1 (6 bases). The CDR3 runs to 16 residues. Trimming took 4 bases from V and 5 from J, leaving 18 bases between them. Germline CDR1 reads MNHEY; CDR2 reads SVGAGI. In nucleotides, the CDR3 is TGTGCCAGCAGTTTCTACAGGGCTGAAGTAGACAATGAGCAGTTCTTC. It is translated as CASSFYRAEVDNEQFF.

The chain's CDR3 is CASSPGVEGAGEKLFF. The DNA of the CDR3 is TGTGCCAGCAGCCCGGGGGTGGAGGGAGCAGGTGAAAAACTGTTTTTT. This chain joins TRBV5-4 and TRBJ1-4; D possibly corresponds to TRBD1 (5 bases). The CDR3 is 16 residues long. V was trimmed by 4 bases and J by 7 bases, leaving 20 bases between them. CDR1 is SGHNT and CDR2 is YYREEE in the germline V gene (reference sequence).

This clone has only one observation. The chain is built from TRBV19 and TRBJ2-4; tentatively, D is TRBD1 (5 bases). Germline lookup yields CDR1 LNHDA and CDR2 SQIVND (reference sequence). V was shortened by 5 bases and J by 0 bases, with 14 bases between the two germline ends. The CDR3 contains 16 residues. The CDR3 reads CASSEQAQGAKNIQYF. The CDR3, as DNA: TGTGCCAGTAGTGAACAGGCCCAGGGAGCCAAAAACATTCAGTACTTC.

The chain couples TRBV9 to TRBJ2-1, with D possibly TRBD1 on 8 matching bases. CDR3 size: 15 residues. The germline V gene encodes CDR1 SGDLS and CDR2 YYNGEE. V lost 0 bases and J lost 4, with 11 bases in between. In DNA form, the CDR3 reads TGTGCCAGCAGCGTAGAACAGGGGGGGTACAATGAGCAGTTCTTC. The encoded protein is CASSVEQGGYNEQFF.

This rearrangement joins TRBV3-1 (or the pseudogene TRBV3-2) to TRBJ2-7; D is possibly TRBD1 (6 bases). Germline V gene data show CDR1 as LGHDT and CDR2 as YNNKEL (reference sequence). The CDR3 spans 15 residues. The V gene lost 4 bases and the J gene lost 2 bases, with 15 bases spanning the gap. The CDR3 region has the DNA TGTGCCAGCAGCCGCAGACAGGCTCCGACCTACGAGCAGTACTTC. Its translation is CASSRRQAPTYEQYF.

The gene calls are TRBV3-1 (or the pseudogene TRBV3-2) and TRBJ1-3, with D perhaps matching TRBD1 (6 bases). The CDR3 is 14 residues long. V lost 2 bases, J lost 4 bases, and 9 bases lay in between. Germline CDR1 and CDR2: LGHDT and YNNKEL (reference sequence). This CDR3 is CASSQRTEGNTIYF. The DNA of the CDR3 is TGTGCCAGCAGCCAAAGGACAGAAGGAAACACCATATATTTT.

The rearrangement joins TRBV12-3 or TRBV12-4 to TRBJ2-3; no reliable D call. The V gene lost 7 bases and the J gene lost 1 base, with 9 bases spanning the gap. This CDR3 comprises 13 residues. CDR3 DNA: TGTGCCAGCACCGACACAGGCACAGATACGCAGTATTTT. The encoded protein is CASTDTGTDTQYF.

This chain uses TRBV9 with TRBJ2-3, with a weak D call TRBD2 (5 bases). The CDR3 spans 15 residues. The germline V gene encodes CDR1 SGDLS and CDR2 YYNGEE. V was clipped by 4 bases and J by 4 bases, with 16 bases between them. The chain's CDR3 is CASSPLDTSADTQYF. The CDR3 DNA reads TGTGCCAGCAGCCCACTAGATACCTCCGCAGATACGCAGTATTTT. Supplemented by reference TRBV9 and TRBJ2-3, the full variable domain reads DSGVTQTPKHLITATGQRVTLRCSPRSGDLSVYWYQQSLDQGLQFLIQYYNGEERAKGNILERFSAQQFPDLHSELNLSSLELGDSALYFCASSPLDTSADTQYFGPGTRLTVL.

The CDR3 bases are TGTGCCAGCAGTTCCATACCGGGACTAGCGTCCGAGCAGTACTTC. The encoded protein is CASSSIPGLASEQYF. The rearrangement uses TRBV6-5 and TRBJ2-7; 10 bases fit TRBD2. Looked up from germline, CDR1 is MNHEY and CDR2 is SVGAGI. The CDR3 loop spans 15 amino acids. Trimming removed 4 bases from V and 6 bases from J; junction bases left unmatched: 9.

The rearrangement links TRBV4-1 to TRBJ1-5; 8 nucleotides line up with TRBD1. V shed 2 bases, J shed 5 bases, and the junction held 11 bases outside the gene matches. CDR1 is MGHRA, CDR2 YSYEKL, per germline. This CDR3 is 17 amino acids long. In nucleotides, the CDR3 is TGCGCCAGCAGCCAATCCAAGCTCAGGGGGCGCGATCAGCCCCAGCATTTT. It encodes CASSQSKLRGRDQPQHF.

CDR3 sequence: CASSARLGQQYEQYF. CDR3 nucleotide sequence: TGTGCCAGCAGCGCCCGTTTGGGACAGCAATACGAGCAGTACTTC. The chain recombines TRBV7-6 with TRBJ2-7; TRBD1 matches at 7 bases. Trimming removed 5 bases from V and 4 bases from J; junction bases left unmatched: 11. This CDR3 contains 15 residues. Germline-derived CDR1 and CDR2 are SGHVS and FNYEAQ.

The chain uses TRBV5-1 and TRBJ1-3; D ambiguous. This CDR3 is 16 amino acids long. The V end was cut by 1 base, the J end by 1 base, with 12 bases between. Germline CDR1 and CDR2: SGHRS and YFSETQ. The CDR3 DNA follows: TGCGCCAGCAGCTTGTCTCCGGGTGGTTCTGGAAACACCATATATTTT. Protein: CASSLSPGGSGNTIYF.

This clone was seen only once. The CDR3: CASSQDPSGSREQYF. Here the CDR3 DNA reads TGTGCCAGCAGCCAAGATCCTAGCGGCTCTAGGGAGCAGTACTTC. The genes are TRBV3-1 (or the pseudogene TRBV3-2) and TRBJ2-7, with 7 bases that match TRBD2. CDR3 length equals 15 residues. The V and J ends lost 0 bases and 7 bases, in that order; junction bases with no gene match: 9. Germline V CDR1 and CDR2: LGHDT, YNNKEL (reference sequence).

This chain joins TRBV18 and TRBJ2-7, with D possibly TRBD1 on 5 matching bases. CDR1 is KGHSH, CDR2 LQKENI, per germline. V was shortened by 3 bases and J by 7 bases, with 10 bases between the two germline ends. This CDR3 contains 12 residues. The CDR3 is CASSPTGEEQYF. CDR3 coding DNA: TGTGCCAGCTCACCTACAGGTGAAGAGCAGTACTTC.

V usage is TRBV19 and J usage is TRBJ1-2; possibly TRBD1 for D (6 bases). Germline loops: CDR1 LNHDA, CDR2 SQIVND (reference sequence). Trimming shortened V by 5 bases and J by 1 base, and 17 bases separated the two germline ends. The CDR3 spans 16 residues. CDR3 sequence: CASSPRWTAINYGYTF. Here the CDR3 DNA reads TGTGCCAGTAGTCCTCGATGGACAGCTATTAACTATGGCTACACCTTC.

The V gene is TRBV4-2, the J gene TRBJ1-4; 10 bases are a match to TRBD1. Per the germline V gene, CDR1 is LGHNA and CDR2 is YNFKEQ. Trimming removed 6 bases from V and 5 bases from J; junction bases left unmatched: 6. The length of the CDR3 is 15 residues. The CDR3 reads CASSMPGQGNEKLFF. CDR3 DNA: TGTGCCAGCAGTATGCCGGGACAGGGGAATGAAAAACTGTTTTTT.

CDR3 sequence: CASSDGQNYGYTF. CDR3 coding DNA: TGTGCCAGCAGCGATGGGCAAAACTATGGCTACACCTTC. The chain is built from TRBV9 and TRBJ1-2; D not resolved. Trimming removed 3 bases from V and 2 bases from J, with 8 bases in between. This CDR3 region has 13 residues. CDR1 SGDLS and CDR2 YYNGEE come from the germline V gene. Based on the CDR3 plus reference TRBV9 and TRBJ1-2, the full variable domain is DSGVTQTPKHLITATGQRVTLRCSPRSGDLSVYWYQQSLDQGLQFLIQYYNGEERAKGNILERFSAQQFPDLHSELNLSSLELGDSALYFCASSDGQNYGYTFGSGTRLTVV.

V usage is TRBV7-9 and J usage is TRBJ2-5; 7 bases are a match to TRBD1. The trim removed 5 bases at V and 4 bases at J, leaving 4 bases unmatched. The length of the CDR3 is 13 residues. Germline CDR1 SEHNR, CDR2 FQNEAQ (reference sequence). CDR3 in amino acids: CASSQGVVETQYF. CDR3 nucleotides: TGTGCCAGCAGCCAGGGGGTGGTAGAGACCCAGTACTTC.

The chain has TRBV5-1 and TRBJ2-1, with a possible D match to TRBD2 (5 bases). The V gene's germline CDR1 is SGHRS and CDR2 YFSETQ. Deletions cut 2 bases from V and 0 bases from J, with 12 bases between. The CDR3 length is 16 residues. The CDR3 nucleotides are TGCGCCAGCAGCTTACAACGGACTGCCTCCTACAATGAGCAGTTCTTC. This translates into CASSLQRTASYNEQFF.

The V call is TRBV2, the J call TRBJ2-3, with D maybe TRBD2 (6 bases). Germline-derived CDR1 and CDR2 are SNHLY and FYNNEI. Deletions cut 1 base from V and 1 base from J, with 9 bases between. The CDR3 consists of 15 residues. In DNA, the CDR3 is TGTGCCAGCAGTGAAGGGCGGGGCCGCACAGATACGCAGTATTTT. This translates into CASSEGRGRTDTQYF.

V gene TRBV28 combines with J gene TRBJ1-6; D gene ambiguous. Between the trimmed V and J ends, which lost 5 bases and 0 bases, there was a span of 20 bases. The CDR3 is 19 residues long. The germline CDR1 and CDR2 sequences are MDHEN and SYDVKM. CDR3 in amino acids: CASSRLILGPVSYNSPLHF. CDR3 DNA: TGTGCCAGCAGTCGATTAATCTTGGGCCCTGTCTCCTATAATTCACCCCTCCACTTT.

The genes are TRBV21-1 and TRBJ2-1; TRBD2, the D gene given by the table, was not confirmed from the DNA. TRBV21-1 is a pseudogene locus. The CDR3 is 16 amino acids. This CDR3 is CAPMRVAGVLFYEQFF. The CDR3 coding sequence is TGTGCCCCCATGAGGGTAGCGGGGGTACTTTTCTATGAGCAGTTCTTC.

This rearrangement joins TRBV7-2 to TRBJ2-7, with a tentative D call TRBD1 (6 bases). The V and J ends lost 2 bases and 0 bases respectively, with 8 bases between them. CDR3 length: 14 residues. CDR1 is SGHTA, CDR2 FQGNSA, per germline. The CDR3 coding sequence is TGTGCCAGCAGCTTACAGGGGAGCTCCTACGAGCAGTACTTC. Its translation is CASSLQGSSYEQYF.

The V gene is TRBV5-6, the J gene TRBJ2-7; TRBD2 might be the D (5 bases). CDR3 length: 15 amino acids. Germline CDR1 reads SGHDT; CDR2 reads YYEEEE. The ends were cut back, 1 base at V and 6 bases at J, with 17 bases in the middle. The CDR3 DNA reads TGTGCCAGCAGCTTGACGAGGGCCCGGCCGGCCGAGCAGTACTTC. Its translation: CASSLTRARPAEQYF. Full variable domain (remainder filled in from reference TRBV5-6 and TRBJ2-7): DAGVTQSPTHLIKTRGQQVTLRCSPKSGHDTVSWYQQALGQGPQFIFQYYEEEERQRGNFPDRFSGHQFPNYSSELNVNALLLGDSALYLCASSLTRARPAEQYFGPGTRLTVT.